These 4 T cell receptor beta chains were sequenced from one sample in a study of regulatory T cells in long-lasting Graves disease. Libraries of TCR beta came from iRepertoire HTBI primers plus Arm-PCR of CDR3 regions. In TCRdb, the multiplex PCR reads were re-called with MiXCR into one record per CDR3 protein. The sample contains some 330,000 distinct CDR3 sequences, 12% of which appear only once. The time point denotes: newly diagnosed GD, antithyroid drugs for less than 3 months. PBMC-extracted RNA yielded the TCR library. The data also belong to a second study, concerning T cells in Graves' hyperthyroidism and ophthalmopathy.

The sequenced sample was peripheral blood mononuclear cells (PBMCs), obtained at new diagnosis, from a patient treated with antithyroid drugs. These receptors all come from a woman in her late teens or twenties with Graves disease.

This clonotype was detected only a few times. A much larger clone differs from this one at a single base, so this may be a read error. The CDR3 DNA is TGTGCCAGCACCCGAGACAGGGGGCTGAGGACTGGAGCTTTCTTT. Protein product: CASTRDRGLRTGAFF. The chain combines TRBV6-1 with TRBJ1-1; 10 nucleotides match TRBD1. This CDR3 spans 15 amino acids. Germline values: CDR1 MNHNS, CDR2 SASEGT.

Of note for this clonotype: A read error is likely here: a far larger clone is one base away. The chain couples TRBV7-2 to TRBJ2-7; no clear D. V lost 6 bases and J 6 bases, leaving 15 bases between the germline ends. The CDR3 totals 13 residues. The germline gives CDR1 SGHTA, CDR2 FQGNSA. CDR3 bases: TGTGCCAGCAGTTTGGGCACTTCGCGCGAGCAGTACTTC. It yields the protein CASSLGTSREQYF. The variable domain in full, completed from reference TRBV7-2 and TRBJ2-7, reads GAGVSQSPSNKVTEKGKDVELRCDPISGHTALYWYRQSLGQGLEFLIYFQGNSAPDKSGLPSDRFSAERTGGSVSTLTIQRTQQEDSAVYLCASSLGTSREQYFGPGTRLTVT.

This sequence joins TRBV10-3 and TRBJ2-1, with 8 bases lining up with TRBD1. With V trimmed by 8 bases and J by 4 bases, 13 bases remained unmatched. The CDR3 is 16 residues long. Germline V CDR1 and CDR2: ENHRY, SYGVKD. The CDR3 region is CAIASLTGGQYNEQFF. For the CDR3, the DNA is TGTGCCATCGCCAGCCTTACAGGGGGTCAATACAATGAGCAGTTCTTC.

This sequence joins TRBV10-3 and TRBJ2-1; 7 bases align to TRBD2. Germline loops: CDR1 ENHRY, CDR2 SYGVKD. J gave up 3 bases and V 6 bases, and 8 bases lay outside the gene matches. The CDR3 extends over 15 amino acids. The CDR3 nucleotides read TGTGCCATCAGCACACTAGCGAGAGGCTACAATGAGCAGTTCTTC. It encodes CAISTLARGYNEQFF.